The TCR beta chain described here comes from a study of blood T cells in healthy people across ages. Study-level results: CMV status of donors was not determined, possibly confounding expanded clonotype changes.

At least 5.5 micrograms of total RNA were extracted per sample. V was shortened by 10 bases and J by 1 base, with 11 bases between the two germline ends. The V gene's germline CDR1 is ENHRY and CDR2 SYGVKD. The CDR3 consists of 13 residues. Alongside a J-beta primer mix, a sample-barcoded 5' primer served in a second PCR lasting about 7 to 11 cycles. TCRdb passed the 5' RACE reads through MiXCR, listing each CDR3 protein once. The sample lists 1,500,000 or so distinct CDR3 sequences, 59% seen once, with 6.5% to 8.5% in the top ten. In this sample, this clonotype turned up once. Its cognate antigen is unknown.

The specimen sequenced was blood. The chain links TRBV10-3 to TRBJ1-5; no clear D. The sequence was obtained from a man aged 18 to 30 in good health. CDR3 nucleotides: TGTGCCACACACCCTGGGAGCAATCAGCCCCAGCATTTT. Its translation is CATHPGSNQPQHF.